A selection of T cell receptor beta chains follows, all from one sample in a study of cytomegalovirus exposure and HLA in healthy donors. Profiled with immunoSEQ multiplex PCR; TCRdb holds only in-frame clones, not every one. The profile covers some 150,000 clones, with approximately 87% appearing a single time and over 1.5% taken by the ten largest. The sequenced sample consisted of PBMCs. These TCRs come from a man in his forties in good health and CMV-seronegative. Both conserved end residues are part of each CDR3. A D gene is named only where the DNA matches it firmly. The size field is filled for only some rows; it gives once, few, many or a size class.

clone size: NA; J gene: TRBJ2-3; D gene: NA; V gene: TRBV7-3; CDR3 protein: CASRRGPTDTQYF; CDR3 DNA: TGTGCCAGCAGGCGCGGTCCCACAGATACGCAGTATTTT
clone size: NA; J gene: TRBJ1-1; D gene: NA; V gene: TRBV5-1; CDR3 protein: CASSFSTANTEAFF; CDR3 DNA: TGCGCCAGCAGCTTTAGCACGGCGAACACTGAAGCTTTCTTT
clone size: once; J gene: TRBJ2-3; D gene: TRBD2; V gene: TRBV7-3; CDR3 protein: CASSPGLAGDTQYF; CDR3 DNA: TGTGCCAGCAGCCCCGGACTAGCGGGGGATACGCAGTATTTT
clone size: NA; J gene: TRBJ1-4; D gene: NA; V gene: TRBV28; CDR3 protein: CASSLSPGANEKLFF; CDR3 DNA: TGTGCCAGCAGTTTGAGTCCCGGGGCTAATGAAAAACTGTTTTTT
clone size: NA; J gene: TRBJ1-5; D gene: NA; V gene: TRBV4-3; CDR3 protein: CASSQDLSGGQPQHF; CDR3 DNA: TGCGCCAGCAGCCAAGATCTGTCAGGTGGTCAGCCCCAGCATTTT
clone size: few; J gene: TRBJ2-5; D gene: TRBD1; V gene: TRBV19; CDR3 protein: CASSMQGAQETQYF; CDR3 DNA: TGTGCCAGTAGTATGCAGGGGGCCCAAGAGACCCAGTACTTC
clone size: NA; J gene: TRBJ2-7; D gene: TRBD2; V gene: TRBV7-2; CDR3 protein: CASRGLAGYEQYF; CDR3 DNA: TGTGCCAGCAGGGGACTAGCGGGATACGAGCAGTACTTC
clone size: NA; J gene: TRBJ1-6; D gene: TRBD1; V gene: TRBV19; CDR3 protein: CASSTLRTGVESPLHF; CDR3 DNA: TGTGCCAGTAGTACCCTCCGGACAGGGGTGGAATCACCCCTCCACTTT
clone size: NA; J gene: TRBJ2-2; D gene: TRBD2; V gene: TRBV11-2; CDR3 protein: CASSSGTSGGYAGELFF; CDR3 DNA: TGTGCCAGCAGCTCCGGGACTAGCGGGGGGTACGCCGGGGAGCTGTTTTTT
clone size: NA; J gene: TRBJ1-1; D gene: TRBD1; V gene: TRBV28; CDR3 protein: CASRGTGVLPNTEAFF; CDR3 DNA: TGTGCCAGCAGGGGGACAGGGGTCCTTCCGAACACTGAAGCTTTCTTT
clone size: few; J gene: TRBJ2-7; D gene: NA; V gene: TRBV7-9; CDR3 protein: CASSPLYEQYF; CDR3 DNA: TGTGCCAGCAGCCCACTCTACGAGCAGTACTTC
clone size: NA; J gene: TRBJ2-7; D gene: TRBD2; V gene: TRBV7-2; CDR3 protein: CASSSRTSGRVYEQYF; CDR3 DNA: TGTGCCAGCAGCTCCCGGACTAGCGGGAGGGTCTACGAGCAGTACTTC
clone size: once; J gene: TRBJ2-7; D gene: TRBD1; V gene: TRBV19; CDR3 protein: CASSPSGQGKQYF; CDR3 DNA: TGTGCCAGTAGTCCCTCGGGACAGGGGAAGCAGTACTTC
clone size: NA; J gene: TRBJ2-3; D gene: NA; V gene: TRBV9; CDR3 protein: CASSVGTPDTQYF; CDR3 DNA: TGTGCCAGCAGCGTCGGGACACCAGATACGCAGTATTTT
clone size: NA; J gene: TRBJ2-3; D gene: TRBD1; V gene: TRBV9; CDR3 protein: CASSVRTGASDTQYF; CDR3 DNA: TGTGCCAGCAGCGTTCGGACAGGGGCATCAGATACGCAGTATTTT
clone size: NA; J gene: TRBJ2-1; D gene: TRBD2; V gene: TRBV5-1; CDR3 protein: CASSSGLAGGFPEQFF; CDR3 DNA: TGCGCCAGCAGCTCCGGACTAGCGGGAGGATTTCCCGAGCAGTTCTTC
clone size: few; J gene: TRBJ1-3; D gene: NA; V gene: TRBV28; CDR3 protein: CASSYRQGTGNTIYF; CDR3 DNA: TGTGCCAGCAGTTATAGGCAGGGGACCGGAAACACCATATATTTT
clone size: NA; J gene: TRBJ1-1; D gene: NA; V gene: TRBV11-3; CDR3 protein: CASSLARSEAFF; CDR3 DNA: TGTGCCAGCAGCTTAGCTCGGAGTGAAGCTTTCTTT
clone size: NA; J gene: TRBJ2-7; D gene: NA; V gene: TRBV28; CDR3 protein: CASSSLEPGGRQYF; CDR3 DNA: TGTGCCAGCAGTTCCCTCGAGCCCGGGGGTAGGCAGTACTTC
clone size: NA; J gene: TRBJ1-1; D gene: NA; V gene: TRBV6-1; CDR3 protein: CASSAGSGTEAFF; CDR3 DNA: TGTGCCAGCAGTGCGGGGTCGGGCACTGAAGCTTTCTTT
clone size: NA; J gene: TRBJ2-1; D gene: NA; V gene: TRBV9; CDR3 protein: CASSVSLGSYNEQFF; CDR3 DNA: TGTGCCAGCAGCGTAAGCCTTGGCTCCTACAATGAGCAGTTCTTC
clone size: NA; J gene: TRBJ2-7; D gene: TRBD2; V gene: TRBV6-1; CDR3 protein: CASYGLASDEQYF; CDR3 DNA: TGTGCCAGCTATGGACTAGCATCTGACGAGCAGTACTTC
clone size: NA; J gene: TRBJ1-4; D gene: NA; V gene: TRBV4-3; CDR3 protein: CASSQADRNEKLFF; CDR3 DNA: TGCGCCAGCAGCCAAGCGGACAGAAATGAAAAACTGTTTTTT
clone size: NA; J gene: TRBJ2-7; D gene: NA; V gene: TRBV7-9; CDR3 protein: CASSLLATHEQYF; CDR3 DNA: TGTGCCAGCAGCTTACTAGCGACCCACGAGCAGTACTTC
clone size: NA; J gene: TRBJ2-2; D gene: TRBD2; V gene: TRBV9; CDR3 protein: CASSPMTSGTGELFF; CDR3 DNA: TGTGCCAGCAGCCCGATGACTAGCGGCACCGGGGAGCTGTTTTTT
clone size: NA; J gene: TRBJ2-5; D gene: NA; V gene: TRBV7-2; CDR3 protein: CASSLARGQQETQYF; CDR3 DNA: TGTGCCAGCAGCTTAGCGCGGGGACAGCAAGAGACCCAGTACTTC
clone size: NA; J gene: TRBJ1-1; D gene: NA; V gene: TRBV29-1; CDR3 protein: CSAVGGNTEAFF; CDR3 DNA: TGCAGCGCAGTAGGGGGGAACACTGAAGCTTTCTTT
clone size: NA; J gene: TRBJ2-3; D gene: TRBD1; V gene: TRBV7-3; CDR3 protein: CASSPRGRGTDTQYF; CDR3 DNA: TGTGCCAGCAGCCCGAGGGGGCGCGGCACAGATACGCAGTATTTT
clone size: NA; J gene: TRBJ2-7; D gene: NA; V gene: TRBV19; CDR3 protein: CASSIGQSYEQYF; CDR3 DNA: TGTGCCAGTAGTATTGGACAGTCCTACGAGCAGTACTTC
clone size: NA; J gene: TRBJ2-7; D gene: TRBD2; V gene: TRBV9; CDR3 protein: CASSAMPGTGGSDEQYF; CDR3 DNA: TGTGCCAGCAGCGCGATGCCCGGAACGGGAGGGTCCGACGAGCAGTACTTC
clone size: NA; J gene: TRBJ1-1; D gene: TRBD1; V gene: TRBV11-2; CDR3 protein: CASSLDGTGSRMRDTEAFF; CDR3 DNA: TGTGCCAGCAGCTTAGACGGGACAGGGTCGAGGATGAGGGACACTGAAGCTTTCTTT
clone size: NA; J gene: TRBJ2-7; D gene: TRBD2; V gene: TRBV5-4; CDR3 protein: CASSALGEREGPYEQYF; CDR3 DNA: TGTGCCAGCAGCGCCCTAGGAGAGCGGGAGGGCCCCTACGAGCAGTACTTC
clone size: NA; J gene: TRBJ2-3; D gene: NA; V gene: TRBV6-1; CDR3 protein: CASRVQRLSTDTQYF; CDR3 DNA: TGTGCCAGCAGGGTCCAGCGGCTCAGCACAGATACGCAGTATTTT
clone size: NA; J gene: TRBJ2-7; D gene: TRBD2; V gene: TRBV7-8; CDR3 protein: CASSPGGTDKRF; CDR3 DNA: TGTGCCAGCAGCCCGGGGGGGACCGATAAGAGGTTC
clone size: once; J gene: TRBJ2-7; D gene: TRBD1; V gene: TRBV7-2; CDR3 protein: CASSMGQVYEQYF; CDR3 DNA: TGTGCCAGCAGCATGGGACAGGTCTACGAGCAGTACTTC
clone size: NA; J gene: TRBJ1-5; D gene: NA; V gene: TRBV6-1; CDR3 protein: CASSEKGEHQPQHF; CDR3 DNA: TGTGCCAGCAGTGAGAAGGGGGAACATCAGCCCCAGCATTTT
clone size: NA; J gene: TRBJ2-7; D gene: NA; V gene: TRBV11-2; CDR3 protein: CASSLASRPEQYF; CDR3 DNA: TGTGCCAGCAGCTTAGCCTCCCGTCCCGAGCAGTACTTC
clone size: once; J gene: TRBJ1-5; D gene: TRBD1; V gene: TRBV27; CDR3 protein: CASSSSPGQGFSNQPQHF; CDR3 DNA: TGTGCCAGCAGTTCGTCCCCAGGACAGGGATTTTCCAATCAGCCCCAGCATTTT
clone size: few; J gene: TRBJ2-3; D gene: NA; V gene: TRBV5-1; CDR3 protein: CASSPGQTDTQYF; CDR3 DNA: TGCGCCAGCAGTCCAGGACAGACAGATACGCAGTATTTT
clone size: once; J gene: TRBJ1-3; D gene: NA; V gene: TRBV4-1; CDR3 protein: CASSQTTTGSGNTIYF; CDR3 DNA: TGCGCCAGCAGCCAAACCACTACAGGCTCTGGAAACACCATATATTTT
clone size: once; J gene: TRBJ2-3; D gene: TRBD1; V gene: TRBV19; CDR3 protein: CASRQQGASTDTQYF; CDR3 DNA: TGTGCCAGTAGACAACAGGGGGCCTCAACAGATACGCAGTATTTT